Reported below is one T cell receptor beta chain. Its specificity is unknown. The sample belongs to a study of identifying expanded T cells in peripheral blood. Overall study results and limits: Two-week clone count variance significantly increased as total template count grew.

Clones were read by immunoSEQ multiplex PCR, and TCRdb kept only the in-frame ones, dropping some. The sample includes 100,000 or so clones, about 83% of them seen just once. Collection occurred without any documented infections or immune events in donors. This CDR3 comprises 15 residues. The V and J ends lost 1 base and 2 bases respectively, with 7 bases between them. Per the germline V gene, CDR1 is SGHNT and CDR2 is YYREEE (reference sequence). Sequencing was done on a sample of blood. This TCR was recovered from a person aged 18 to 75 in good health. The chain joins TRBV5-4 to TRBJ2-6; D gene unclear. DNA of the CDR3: TGTGCCAGCAGCTTGTATGGGACTGGGGCCAACGTCCTGACTTTC. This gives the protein CASSLYGTGANVLTF.